Sequencing of this T cell receptor (beta chain) was carried out in a study of regulatory T cells in long-lasting Graves disease. Study-level information: Less than 3 months of antithyroid drugs had been taken by newly diagnosed Graves' patients. The study, taken as a whole, reports: TRBV28, TRBJ1-2 and TRBJ2-5 were favored in persistent disease. In persistent patients, shared public clonotypes (under 3,000) outnumbered those in new patients (approximately 940).

The sample's time point: newly diagnosed GD, antithyroid drugs for less than 3 months. Isolated PBMC RNA provided the starting material for the TCR library. CDR3 size: 15 residues. Germline V lookup: CDR1 LGHDT, CDR2 YNNKEL (reference sequence). Between the trimmed V and J ends, which lost 6 bases and 8 bases, there was a span of 20 bases. Construction of the TCR beta libraries employed iRepertoire HTBI primers in conjunction with Arm-PCR of CDR3 regions. MiXCR was run by TCRdb on the multiplex PCR reads, yielding one entry per CDR3 protein. The sample yields about 560,000 distinct CDR3 sequences, 15% to 20% seen once. Concerning this clonotype itself: What it binds is not known.

These same data were also listed under a study on T cells in Graves' hyperthyroidism and ophthalmopathy. As that study records: Graves' hyperthyroidism was deemed stable absent ophthalmopathy progression within 18 months.

The chain has TRBV3-1 and TRBJ2-1; a possible D gene is TRBD2 (7 bases). The sequences come from peripheral blood mononuclear cells (PBMCs), collected at new diagnosis, from a patient treated with antithyroid drugs. The clonotype originates from a young man with Graves disease. The CDR3 loop is CASSRGGTTGDEQFF. CDR3 DNA sequence: TGTGCCAGCAGTAGGGGGGGGACAACAGGCGATGAGCAGTTCTTC.